The rows below give T cell receptor beta chains drawn from one sample of a study of blood T cell repertoires in COVID-19. The assay was immunoSEQ multiplex PCR, and TCRdb's table has in-frame clones only and misses some. In the table there are more than 110,000 clones, around 80% of which are singletons. The sequencing sample was made of peripheral blood. Every receptor here comes from a man aged 80 or over with acute or convalescent COVID-19. CDR3s include the opening cysteine and the closing phenylalanine or tryptophan. D genes are given only for firm matches. The size field is filled for only some rows; it gives once, few, many or a size class.

V gene: TRBV15; J gene: TRBJ2-7; D gene: NA; clone size: NA; CDR3 DNA: TGTGCCACCAGCAGAGAGCGGCGAGGGGAGCAGTACTTC; CDR3 protein: CATSRERRGEQYF
V gene: TRBV6-5; J gene: TRBJ1-6; D gene: NA; clone size: NA; CDR3 DNA: TGTGCCAGCAGTTATTCTGGTTGGGGAGTGAATTCACCCCTCCACTTT; CDR3 protein: CASSYSGWGVNSPLHF
V gene: TRBV5-4; J gene: TRBJ1-1; D gene: TRBD1; clone size: NA; CDR3 DNA: TGTGCCAGCAGCTTGGGCCTAGGGACAGGGAGGACTGAAGCTTTCTTT; CDR3 protein: CASSLGLGTGRTEAFF
V gene: TRBV5-1; J gene: TRBJ1-1; D gene: NA; clone size: few; CDR3 DNA: TGCGCCAGCAGCTCATCGGGACACCCCGGTACGAATGAAGCTTTCTTT; CDR3 protein: CASSSSGHPGTNEAFF
V gene: TRBV15; J gene: TRBJ1-5; D gene: NA; clone size: NA; CDR3 DNA: TGTGCCACCAGCAGAGATCCACGGTACAATCAGCCCCAGCATTTT; CDR3 protein: CATSRDPRYNQPQHF
V gene: TRBV6-2/TRBV6-3; J gene: TRBJ2-2; D gene: TRBD2; clone size: NA; CDR3 DNA: TGTGCCAGCAGTAACCCGCTTCGTCCTAGCGGGGGGACCTACACCGGGGAGCTGTTTTTT; CDR3 protein: CASSNPLRPSGGTYTGELFF
V gene: TRBV4-1; J gene: TRBJ2-2; D gene: TRBD2; clone size: NA; CDR3 DNA: TGCGCCAGCAGCCAAAGCGGGGGCCGGGGCGGGGAGCTGTTTTTT; CDR3 protein: CASSQSGGRGGELFF
V gene: TRBV5-1; J gene: TRBJ2-7; D gene: NA; clone size: NA; CDR3 DNA: TGCGCCAGCAAACTGACAGGGCTGGCCGGGGGCGAGCAGTACTTC; CDR3 protein: CASKLTGLAGGEQYF
V gene: TRBV24-1; J gene: TRBJ2-7; D gene: NA; clone size: NA; CDR3 DNA: TGTGCCACCAGTGATTCGACAGGAACCTACGAGCAGTACTTC; CDR3 protein: CATSDSTGTYEQYF
V gene: TRBV7-9; J gene: TRBJ1-2; D gene: NA; clone size: NA; CDR3 DNA: TGTGCCAGCAGCTTATGGGGAGATTATGGCTACACCTTC; CDR3 protein: CASSLWGDYGYTF
V gene: TRBV7-8; J gene: TRBJ2-7; D gene: TRBD2; clone size: NA; CDR3 DNA: TGTGCCAGCAGCTTAGCGATTGGACTAGCAAAGGTCGAACAGTACTTC; CDR3 protein: CASSLAIGLAKVEQYF
V gene: TRBV28; J gene: TRBJ2-1; D gene: NA; clone size: NA; CDR3 DNA: TGTGCCAGCAAAGGGGCGGGGCCTTACAATGAGCAGTTCTTC; CDR3 protein: CASKGAGPYNEQFF
V gene: TRBV14; J gene: TRBJ2-5; D gene: TRBD2; clone size: NA; CDR3 DNA: TGTGCCAGCAGCCAAGACGCCCTGACTAGCGGGGGTTTACGCGGGCAAGAGACCCAGTACTTC; CDR3 protein: CASSQDALTSGGLRGQETQYF
V gene: TRBV20-1; J gene: TRBJ2-5; D gene: TRBD2; clone size: NA; CDR3 DNA: TGCAGTGCTAGTGGAACCGGGACTAGCGGGGGGGCCCAAGAGACCCAGTACTTC; CDR3 protein: CSASGTGTSGGAQETQYF
V gene: TRBV5-1; J gene: TRBJ1-5; D gene: TRBD1; clone size: NA; CDR3 DNA: TGCGCCAGCAGCCCGGGACAGCAAAATCAGCCCCAGCATTTT; CDR3 protein: CASSPGQQNQPQHF
V gene: TRBV7-8; J gene: TRBJ2-6; D gene: NA; clone size: NA; CDR3 DNA: TGTGCCAGCAGCTTATTTTATTCCTCTGGGGCCAACGTCCTGACTTTC; CDR3 protein: CASSLFYSSGANVLTF
V gene: TRBV28; J gene: TRBJ2-5; D gene: NA; clone size: NA; CDR3 DNA: TGTGCCAGCAGCTCCAGGGTGATCTCAGGAGAGACCCAGTACTTC; CDR3 protein: CASSSRVISGETQYF
V gene: TRBV11-3; J gene: TRBJ2-1; D gene: TRBD2; clone size: NA; CDR3 DNA: TGTGCCAGCAGCTTGACTCTGGATAGCGGGGTCAATGAGCAGTTCTTC; CDR3 protein: CASSLTLDSGVNEQFF